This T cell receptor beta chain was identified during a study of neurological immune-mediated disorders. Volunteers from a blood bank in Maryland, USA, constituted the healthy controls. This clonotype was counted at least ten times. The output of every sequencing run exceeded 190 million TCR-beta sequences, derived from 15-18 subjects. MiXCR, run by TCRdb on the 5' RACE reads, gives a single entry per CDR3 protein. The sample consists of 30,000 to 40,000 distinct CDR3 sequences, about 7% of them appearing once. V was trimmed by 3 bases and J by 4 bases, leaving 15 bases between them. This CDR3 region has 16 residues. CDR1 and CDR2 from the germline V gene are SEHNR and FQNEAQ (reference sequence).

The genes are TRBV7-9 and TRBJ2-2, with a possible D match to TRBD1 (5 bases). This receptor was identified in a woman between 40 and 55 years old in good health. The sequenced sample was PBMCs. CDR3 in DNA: TGTGCCAGCAGCTTTCCCAGACAGAATTCCACCGGGGAGCTGTTTTTT. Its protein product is CASSFPRQNSTGELFF.